The clone carrying this TCR beta chain was observed at least ten times. TCR beta CDR3 sequences were amplified from RNA transcripts. First-round RT-PCR targeting the TCR CDR3 was performed with the HTBI primer set. Each CDR3 protein gets one entry after TCRdb re-called the multiplex PCR reads with MiXCR. The sample has a few hundred thousand distinct CDR3 sequences, around 45% seen once. This entry belongs to a study of T cells in Graves' hyperthyroidism and ophthalmopathy. From germline, CDR1 is LGHDT and CDR2 YNNKEL (reference sequence). The V end lost 4 bases, the J end lost 7 bases, and 17 bases lay between the germline ends. The CDR3 runs to 14 residues.

The receptor was derived from a woman between 18 and 29 years old with Graves' hyperthyroidism. The gene calls are TRBV3-1 and TRBJ2-7; the D gene could be TRBD1 or TRBD2 (5 bases each). The material sequenced was peripheral blood or thyroid tissue (not recorded which). In DNA form, the CDR3 reads TGTGCCAGCAGCCGGAGAGGGATCGAGGGGGAGCAGTACTTC. Its protein product is CASSRRGIEGEQYF.